This TCR beta chain comes out of a study of blood T cells in healthy people across ages. Overall study results and limits: CMV infection status of these donors was not known. Without sorted subsets, naive and antigen-experienced compartments could not be conclusively compared.

This clonotype was observed a few times. Its target is unknown. One end of the junction varies from germline; a read error may be responsible. CDR1 is MNHEY and CDR2 is SVGEGT in the germline V gene. The CDR3 totals 15 residues. A J-beta primer mix and a sample-barcoded 5' primer were used in a second PCR of about 7 to 12 cycles. TCRdb fed the 5' RACE reads into MiXCR, producing one record per CDR3 protein. Of about 720,000 distinct CDR3 sequences in the sample, 20% to 30% were seen once. The data were also submitted as part of a second study, on T cells of mothers and their children.

Sequences were obtained from blood. This sequence joins TRBV6-2 or TRBV6-3 and TRBJ2-3, with TRBD2 matching 8 bases. This sequence originates from a boy aged 5 to 17 in good health. The CDR3 DNA is TGTGCCAGCAGTTACTATTCGGGGGGGCAAGATACGCGGTATTTT. Translating gives CASSYYSGGQDTRYF.